This T cell receptor (beta chain) comes out of a study of T cell repertoires in cytomegalovirus infection. About the research overall: Based on public TCR beta signatures, there were indications of CMV infection and of a matching HLA type. General study findings and limits: HLA-C-restricted CMV-specific TCR beta clonotypes were dominant in the ex vivo response. Cumulated frequencies of public TCR beta families served to identify carriers of CMV plus the relevant HLA.

CDR1 MNHEY and CDR2 SVGEGT come from the germline V gene. The CDR3 has 14 residues. Trimming left V 7 bases short and J 4 bases short, with 14 bases between. On this clonotype: Its target is not known.

TCRdb reanalysed the reads using MiXCR and keeps one entry per CDR3 protein. Altogether over 150,000 distinct CDR3 sequences are present, approximately 18% being singletons, with the ten largest covering 20% to 25%. The sequenced sample was CD8+ T cells from PBMCs. The V gene is TRBV6-2 or TRBV6-3, the J gene TRBJ2-1, with a possible D match to TRBD2 (5 bases). The TCR sequence derives from a human donor in good health (CMV status not recorded). Some clones in this sample may be carry-over from other donors' samples. The CDR3 DNA is TGTGCCAGCACAACGGGGATAAATTACAATGAGCAGTTCTTC. Translating gives CASTTGINYNEQFF.